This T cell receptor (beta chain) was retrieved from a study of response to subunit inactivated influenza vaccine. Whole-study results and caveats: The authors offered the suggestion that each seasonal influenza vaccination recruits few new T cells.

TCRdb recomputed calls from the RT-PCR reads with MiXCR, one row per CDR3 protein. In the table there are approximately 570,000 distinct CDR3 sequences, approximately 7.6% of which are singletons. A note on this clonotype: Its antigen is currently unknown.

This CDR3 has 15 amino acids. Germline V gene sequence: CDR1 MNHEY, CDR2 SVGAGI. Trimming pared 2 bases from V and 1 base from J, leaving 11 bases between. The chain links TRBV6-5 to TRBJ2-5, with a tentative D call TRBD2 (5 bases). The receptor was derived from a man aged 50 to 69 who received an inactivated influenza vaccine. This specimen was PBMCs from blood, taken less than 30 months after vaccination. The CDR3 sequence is CASSYTGVPQETQYF. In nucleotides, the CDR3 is TGTGCCAGCAGTTACACCGGGGTTCCCCAAGAGACCCAGTACTTC.